This record looks at one T cell receptor beta chain sequence and its context. As yet, its antigen is unknown. Over chemoradiotherapy, repertoires were sampled more than once. Here immunoSEQ multiplex PCR was the method, and the copy in TCRdb shows in-frame clones only, minus some. The sample records 5,200 or so clones, more than 60% being singletons. These data are taken from a study of chemoradiotherapy in HPV16-positive cancers. Turning to the study itself: Candidate HPV-specific T-cell clones and common TCR motifs came from functional assays in two HPV16-positive patients. Study-wide results and caveats: Better recurrence-free survival went with HPV-responsive T-cell expansion in HPV16-positive patients. Candidate HPV-specific clones and E7-related TCR motifs grew in tumor during treatment.

CDR1 is SGHDT, CDR2 YYEEEE, per germline. The CDR3 is 16 amino acids. Trimming removed 7 bases from V and 7 bases from J; junction bases left unmatched: 11. The genes are TRBV5-6 and TRBJ1-6; 10 bases are a match to TRBD1. The TCR comes from a human donor with HPV-associated anogenital cancer. Source: tumor tissue, taken from a patient who underwent chemoradiotherapy. CDR3 residues: CASVRDRGSRNSPLHF. The CDR3 region has the DNA TGTGCCAGCGTCCGGGACAGGGGATCACGGAATTCACCCCTCCACTTT. Full variable domain (rest looked up from reference TRBV5-6 and TRBJ1-6): DAGVTQSPTHLIKTRGQQVTLRCSPKSGHDTVSWYQQALGQGPQFIFQYYEEEERQRGNFPDRFSGHQFPNYSSELNVNALLLGDSALYLCASVRDRGSRNSPLHFGNGTRLTVT.